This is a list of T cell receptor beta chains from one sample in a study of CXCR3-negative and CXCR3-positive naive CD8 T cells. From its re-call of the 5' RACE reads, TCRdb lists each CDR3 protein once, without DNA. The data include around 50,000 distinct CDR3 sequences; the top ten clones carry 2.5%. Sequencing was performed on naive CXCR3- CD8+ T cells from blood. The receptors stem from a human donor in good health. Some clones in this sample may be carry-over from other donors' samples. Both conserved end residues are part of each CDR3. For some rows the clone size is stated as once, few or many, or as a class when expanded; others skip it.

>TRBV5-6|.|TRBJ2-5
CASSLPGGETQYF
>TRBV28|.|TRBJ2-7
CASSLAATPYEQYF
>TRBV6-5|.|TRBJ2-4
CASSFQGGSPKDIQYF
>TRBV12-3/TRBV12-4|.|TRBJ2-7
CASRAGSSYEQYF
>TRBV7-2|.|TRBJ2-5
CASSLAGGGQADNFQETQYF
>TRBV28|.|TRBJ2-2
CASSLTVTLLELFF
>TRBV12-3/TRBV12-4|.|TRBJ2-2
CASSWGGSTGELFF
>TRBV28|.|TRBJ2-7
CASRSQYGSTNEQYF
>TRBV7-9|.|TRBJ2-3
CASSFLGGRASTDTQYF
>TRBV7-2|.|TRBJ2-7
CASSLLGGGHYEQYF
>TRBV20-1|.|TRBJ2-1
CSARDLMGTSYNEQFF
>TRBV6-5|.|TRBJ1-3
CASSYSKAWMDTIYF
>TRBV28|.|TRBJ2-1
CASSPRTSGGWYNEQFF
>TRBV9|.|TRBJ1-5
CASSVGGSWNQPQHF
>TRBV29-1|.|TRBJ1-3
CSVQDRNSGNTIYF
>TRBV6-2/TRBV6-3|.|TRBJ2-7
CASSSRQGAYEQYF
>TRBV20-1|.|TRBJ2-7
CSASGTGKTYEQYF
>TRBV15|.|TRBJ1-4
CATSREREKLFF
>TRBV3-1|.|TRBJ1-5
CASSQDLKANQPQHF
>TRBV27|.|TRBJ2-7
CASSLGGDIAYEQYF
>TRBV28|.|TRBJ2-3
CASSLGGSSTDTQYF
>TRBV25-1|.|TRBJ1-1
CATGISLTTFF
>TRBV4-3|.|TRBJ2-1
CASSQVVTHNEQFF
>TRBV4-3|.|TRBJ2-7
CASSQDFELAGVSSYEQYF
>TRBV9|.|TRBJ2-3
CASSVDLGAYTDTQYF
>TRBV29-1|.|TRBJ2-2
CSGRTGATGELFF
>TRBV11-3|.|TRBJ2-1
CASSSRSGVSGGLYNEQFF
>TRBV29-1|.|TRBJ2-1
CSGGGGVNGSWYNEQFF
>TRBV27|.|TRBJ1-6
CASSPMGHYNSPLHF
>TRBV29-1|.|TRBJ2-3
CSSEGAGVTDTQYF
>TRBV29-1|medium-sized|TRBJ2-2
CSVGGTEKVGELFF
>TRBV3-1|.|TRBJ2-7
CASSRKITGQSSYEQYF
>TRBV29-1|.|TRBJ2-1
CSVRSGTAYNEQFF
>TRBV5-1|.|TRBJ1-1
CASSFGQVGTEAFF
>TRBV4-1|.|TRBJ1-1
CASSHARDRGAHEAFF
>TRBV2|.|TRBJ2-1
CASSGLSVYNEQFF
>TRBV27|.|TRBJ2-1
CASSLAGLGEQFF
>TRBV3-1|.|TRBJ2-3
CASSQDWETKDTQYF
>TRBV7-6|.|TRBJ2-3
CASSPGWGAADTQYF
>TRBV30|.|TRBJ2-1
CAHGGNYGNEQFF
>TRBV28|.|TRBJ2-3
CASSLGGASDTQYF
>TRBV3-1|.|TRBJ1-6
CASSQDLDGPDSPLHF
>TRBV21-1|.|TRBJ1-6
CASSKVSGQINSYNSPLHF
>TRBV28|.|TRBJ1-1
CASSFPTSVTGDEAFF
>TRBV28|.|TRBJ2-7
CASSLYSGRAHEQYF